These T cell receptor beta chains were read from a single sample in a study of T cell responses to AZD1222 COVID-19 vaccine. Assay: immunoSEQ multiplex PCR; the TCRdb copy retains only in-frame clones and omits some. The repertoire holds about 28,000 clones, with over 75% as singletons. Specimen: peripheral blood, collected on day 0 of AZD1222 vaccination. Receptors were obtained from an adult in good health. CDR3s include the opening cysteine and the closing phenylalanine or tryptophan. Fields, in order: V gene, clone size, J gene, D gene, CDR3 protein, CDR3 DNA. A D gene is named only where the DNA matches it firmly. Expanded clones get a size class; other rows say once, few or many, or leave the size out.

>TRBV7-2|.|TRBJ2-7|.
CASSLDSAGEQYF
TGTGCCAGCAGCTTAGATTCGGCTGGCGAGCAGTACTTC
>TRBV3-1/TRBV3-2|.|TRBJ1-1|.
CASSHSSILNTEAFF
TGTGCCAGCAGCCATTCTTCTATATTGAACACTGAAGCTTTCTTT
>TRBV5-1|.|TRBJ2-1|TRBD2
CASSSRRGAAYNEQFF
TGCGCCAGCAGCTCCCGGCGGGGGGCCGCCTACAATGAGCAGTTCTTC
>TRBV5-4|.|TRBJ2-3|.
CASDKLEDWTDTQYF
TGTGCCAGCGACAAATTAGAGGATTGGACAGATACGCAGTATTTT
>TRBV7-8|medium-sized|TRBJ1-1|.
CASSLVQTLNTEAFF
TGTGCCAGCAGCTTAGTACAGACACTAAACACTGAAGCTTTCTTT
>TRBV3-1/TRBV3-2|.|TRBJ2-1|TRBD2
CASSLPGLAGGSSYNEQFF
TGTGCCAGCAGCCTTCCGGGACTAGCGGGGGGGAGCTCCTACAATGAGCAGTTCTTC
>TRBV24-1|.|TRBJ2-1|.
CATSETSHKQFF
TGTGCCACCAGTGAAACGTCCCATAAGCAGTTCTTC
>TRBV13|few|TRBJ1-1|TRBD1
CASSTMTGSTTEAFF
TGTGCCAGCAGCACCATGACAGGGTCTACGACTGAAGCTTTCTTT
>TRBV19|.|TRBJ1-2|.
CASSIDGEGPYGYTF
TGTGCCAGTAGTATAGATGGGGAGGGGCCGTACGGCTACACCTTC
>TRBV6-5|.|TRBJ2-3|.
CASSTARGVTDTQYF
TGTGCCAGCAGTACAGCCAGGGGGGTCACAGATACGCAGTATTTT
>TRBV28|.|TRBJ1-1|.
CASSGTVNTEAFF
TGTGCCAGTTCCGGGACGGTGAACACTGAAGCTTTCTTT
>TRBV3-1/TRBV3-2|once|TRBJ2-2|TRBD2
CASSQDELAGTGELFF
TGTGCCAGCAGCCAAGATGAACTAGCGGGGACCGGGGAGCTGTTTTTT
>TRBV6-2/TRBV6-3|.|TRBJ2-2|.
CASSKQVQARTGELFF
TGTGCCAGCAGTAAACAGGTCCAAGCGAGGACCGGGGAGCTGTTTTTT
>TRBV4-2|.|TRBJ2-1|TRBD1
CASSRTTGAQRYNEQFF
TGTGCCAGCAGCCGGACGACAGGGGCCCAGAGATACAATGAGCAGTTCTTC
>TRBV5-4|.|TRBJ1-1|.
CASSLRNTEAFF
TGTGCCAGCAGCTTGAGGAACACTGAAGCTTTCTTT
>TRBV2|.|TRBJ2-7|TRBD1
CASSAGTGYEQYF
TGTGCCAGCAGTGCCGGGACAGGTTACGAGCAGTACTTC
>TRBV29-1|once|TRBJ1-1|.
CSVSTGYTEAFF
TGCAGCGTCTCCACAGGGTACACTGAAGCTTTCTTT
>TRBV10-3|few|TRBJ1-6|.
CAISLGGGVGYNSPLHF
TGTGCCATCAGCCTAGGGGGGGGCGTTGGATATAATTCACCCCTCCACTTT
>TRBV15|.|TRBJ2-1|.
CATSSPQSGSYNEQFF
TGCGCCACCAGCTCGCCCCAGAGCGGCTCCTACAATGAGCAGTTCTTC
>TRBV29-1|.|TRBJ1-3|TRBD1
CSVGGQDSGNTIYF
TGCAGCGTTGGCGGACAGGACTCTGGAAACACCATATATTTT